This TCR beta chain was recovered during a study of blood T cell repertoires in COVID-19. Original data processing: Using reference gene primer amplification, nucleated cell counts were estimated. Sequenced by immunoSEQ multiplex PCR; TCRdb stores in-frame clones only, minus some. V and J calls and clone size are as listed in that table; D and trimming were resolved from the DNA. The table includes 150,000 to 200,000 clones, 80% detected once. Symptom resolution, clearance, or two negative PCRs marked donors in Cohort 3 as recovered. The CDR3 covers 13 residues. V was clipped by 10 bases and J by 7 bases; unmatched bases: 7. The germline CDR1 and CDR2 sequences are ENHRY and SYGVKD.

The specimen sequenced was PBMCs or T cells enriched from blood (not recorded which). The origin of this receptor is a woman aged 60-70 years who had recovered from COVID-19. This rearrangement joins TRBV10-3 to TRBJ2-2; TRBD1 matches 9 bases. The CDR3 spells CATTGTGFGELFF. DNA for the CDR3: TGTGCCACGACCGGGACAGGGTTCGGGGAGCTGTTTTTT.